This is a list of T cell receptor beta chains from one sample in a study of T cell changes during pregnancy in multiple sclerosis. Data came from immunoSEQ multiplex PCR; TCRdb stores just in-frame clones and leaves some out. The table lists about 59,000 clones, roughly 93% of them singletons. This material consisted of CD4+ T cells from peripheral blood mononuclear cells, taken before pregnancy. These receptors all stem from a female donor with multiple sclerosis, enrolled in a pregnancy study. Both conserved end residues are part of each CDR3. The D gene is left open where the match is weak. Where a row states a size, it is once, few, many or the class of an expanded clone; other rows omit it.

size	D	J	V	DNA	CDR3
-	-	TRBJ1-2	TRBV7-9	TGTGCCAGCAGCTTAGTATCGTCTCCTGGCGGCTACACCTTC	CASSLVSSPGGYTF
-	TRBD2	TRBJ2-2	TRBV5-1	TGCGCCAGCGCTGAGACAGCTGGCGGGAGTGGGACCGGGGAGCTGTTTTTT	CASAETAGGSGTGELFF
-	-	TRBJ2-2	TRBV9	TGTGCCAGCGAGGGACTCCGGAACACCGGGGAGCTGTTTTTT	CASEGLRNTGELFF
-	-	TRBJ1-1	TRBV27	TGTGCCAGCAGTCTCGTTTCAGGGACTGAAGCTTTCTTT	CASSLVSGTEAFF
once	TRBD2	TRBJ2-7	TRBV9	TGTGCCAGCAGCGTAGTTGGACTAGCGGGAGTCGAGCAGTACTTC	CASSVVGLAGVEQYF
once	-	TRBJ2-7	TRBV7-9	TGTGCCAGCAGCTTACAGTCGCCCGGGAACCACGAGCAGTACTTC	CASSLQSPGNHEQYF
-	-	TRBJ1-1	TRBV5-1	TGCGCCAGCAGCTTGGGGGGAGCCACTGAAGCTTTCTTT	CASSLGGATEAFF
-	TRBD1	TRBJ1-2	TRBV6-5	TGTGCCAGCAGTTACGACAGGGGATATGGCTACACCTTC	CASSYDRGYGYTF
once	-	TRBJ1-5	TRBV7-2	TGTGCCAGCAGCTCGACTAGGCAGCCCCAGCATTTT	CASSSTRQPQHF
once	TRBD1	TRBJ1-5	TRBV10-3	TGTGCCATCAGTGAGGGACAGGGAACTCAGCCCCAGCATTTT	CAISEGQGTQPQHF
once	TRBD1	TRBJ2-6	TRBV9	TGTGCCAGCAGCGAGGGACAGGGGGTCGGTGGGGCCAACGTCCTGACTTTC	CASSEGQGVGGANVLTF
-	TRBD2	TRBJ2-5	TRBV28	TGTGCCAGCAGACCCAGCGGGGCTGAAGAGACCCAGTACTTC	CASRPSGAEETQYF
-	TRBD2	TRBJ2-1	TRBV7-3	TGTGCCAGCAGCTATTTAGCGGGAGGCTACAATGAGCAGTTCTTC	CASSYLAGGYNEQFF
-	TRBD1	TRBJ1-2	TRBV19	TGTGCCAGGTCCTCGGGACAGATCTATGGCTACACCTTC	CARSSGQIYGYTF
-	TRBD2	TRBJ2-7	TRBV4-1	TGCGCCAGCAGCAAATCCGGGACTAGCGGGAGTTCCTACGAGCAGTACTTC	CASSKSGTSGSSYEQYF
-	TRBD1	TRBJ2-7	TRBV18	TGTGCCAGCTCCGCGGGACAGGGCTACGAGCAGTACTTC	CASSAGQGYEQYF
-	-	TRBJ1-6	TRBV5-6	TGTGCCAGCAGCTTGGGGACGGGGAATTCACCCCTCCACTTT	CASSLGTGNSPLHF
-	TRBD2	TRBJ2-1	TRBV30	TGTGCCTGTGGACTAGCGGGAGTGTCAAATGAGCAGTTCTTC	CACGLAGVSNEQFF
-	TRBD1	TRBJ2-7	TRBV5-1	TGCGCCAGCAGCTTGGCCTGGGACAGGGGACCATACGAGCAGTACTTC	CASSLAWDRGPYEQYF
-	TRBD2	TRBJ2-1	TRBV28	TGTGCCAGCAGTTTGGGGGGACTAGCAGCTTCCAATGAGCAGTTCTTC	CASSLGGLAASNEQFF
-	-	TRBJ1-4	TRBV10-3	TGTGCCGCGCGAACGGGACTGAATGAAAAACTGTTTTTT	CAARTGLNEKLFF
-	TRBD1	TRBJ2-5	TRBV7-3	TGTGCCAGCAGCCAGGGGGTGGAAGAGACCCAGTACTTC	CASSQGVEETQYF
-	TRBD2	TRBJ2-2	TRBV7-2	TGTGCCAGCAGCGGAACTAGCGGGAGGGGAACCGGGGAGCTGTTTTTT	CASSGTSGRGTGELFF
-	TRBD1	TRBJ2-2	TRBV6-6	TGTGCCAGCGACAGGGCCGGTCTCGACACCGGGGAGCTGTTTTTT	CASDRAGLDTGELFF
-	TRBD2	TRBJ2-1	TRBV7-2	TGTGCCAGCAGCCCCCGGACTAGCGGGAGGAATGAGCAGTTCTTC	CASSPRTSGRNEQFF
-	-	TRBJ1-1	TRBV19	TGTGCCAGTAGTATGGGGCAGTTGAACACTGAAGCTTTCTTT	CASSMGQLNTEAFF
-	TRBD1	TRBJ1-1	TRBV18	TGTGCCAGCTCACTCCTACAGGGGCCGGACACTGAAGCTTTCTTT	CASSLLQGPDTEAFF
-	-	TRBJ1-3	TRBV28	TGTGCCAGCAGTCCGACGGGGACTGGAAACACCATATATTTT	CASSPTGTGNTIYF
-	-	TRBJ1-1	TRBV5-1	TGCGCCAGTAAGGGGGTAGGGAACACTGAAGCTTTCTTT	CASKGVGNTEAFF
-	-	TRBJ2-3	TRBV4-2	TGTGCCAGCAGCCAAGTCGAATCAATTACCTACACAGATACGCAGTATTTT	CASSQVESITYTDTQYF
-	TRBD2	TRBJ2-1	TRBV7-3	TGTGCCAGCAGCTCCGCTAGCGGGAGTCGTCGTGAGCAGTTCTTC	CASSSASGSRREQFF
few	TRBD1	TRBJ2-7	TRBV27	TGTGCCAGCAGTTTTATGCAGGGGGCGGGTGAGCAGTACTTC	CASSFMQGAGEQYF
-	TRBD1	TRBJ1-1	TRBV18	TGTGCCAGCTCGCAGGACAGGAAGAACACTGAAGCTTTCTTT	CASSQDRKNTEAFF
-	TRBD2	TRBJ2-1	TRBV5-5	TGTGCCAGCAGCTTGATCCTAGCGGGAGGGCCGAGGACCTACAATGAGCAGTTCTTC	CASSLILAGGPRTYNEQFF
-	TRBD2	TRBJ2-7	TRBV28	TGTGCCAGCAGTTTTACCCTAGCGGGACTCTCCTACGAGCAGTACTTC	CASSFTLAGLSYEQYF
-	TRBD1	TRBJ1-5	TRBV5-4	TGTGCCAGCAGCCAACAGGGGCTCAATCAGCCCCAGCATTTT	CASSQQGLNQPQHF
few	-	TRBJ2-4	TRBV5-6	TGTGCCAGCAGCCCGGGGGTGGGGTTGGAAAACATTCAGTACTTC	CASSPGVGLENIQYF
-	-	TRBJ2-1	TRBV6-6	TGTGCCAGCAGTTACGGGAGCTCCTACAATGAGCAGTTCTTC	CASSYGSSYNEQFF
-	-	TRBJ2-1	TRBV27	TGTGCCAGCAGCTCCTTGGGAGATATCAGCTACAATGAGCAGTTCTTC	CASSSLGDISYNEQFF
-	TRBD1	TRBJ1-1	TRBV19	TGTGCCAGTAGTGCAGCCGGGACAGGGGTTTTGGCTGAAGCTTTCTTT	CASSAAGTGVLAEAFF
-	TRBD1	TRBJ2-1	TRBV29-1	TGCAGCGTCGGGACAGGGGGCTACAATGAGCAGTTCTTC	CSVGTGGYNEQFF
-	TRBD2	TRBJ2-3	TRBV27	TGTGCCAGCAGACTCTCCCGTCTAGCGGGAGATACGCAGTATTTT	CASRLSRLAGDTQYF
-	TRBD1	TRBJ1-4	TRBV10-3	TGTGCCATCAGCCGGACAGGGGGTAATGAAAAACTGTTTTTT	CAISRTGGNEKLFF
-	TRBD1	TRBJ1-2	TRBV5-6	TGTGCCAGCAGCCCTGGGACAGGAAACTATGGCTACACCTTC	CASSPGTGNYGYTF
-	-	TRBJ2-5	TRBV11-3	TGTGCCACCCGGCGGAGCGTCCAAGAGACCCAGTACTTC	CATRRSVQETQYF
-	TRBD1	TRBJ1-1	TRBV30	TGTGCCTCCAAGGTAACAGGGGGTATGAACACTGAAGCTTTCTTT	CASKVTGGMNTEAFF
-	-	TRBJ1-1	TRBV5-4	TGTGCCAGCAGCTTTAGCCACACTGAAGCTTTCTTT	CASSFSHTEAFF